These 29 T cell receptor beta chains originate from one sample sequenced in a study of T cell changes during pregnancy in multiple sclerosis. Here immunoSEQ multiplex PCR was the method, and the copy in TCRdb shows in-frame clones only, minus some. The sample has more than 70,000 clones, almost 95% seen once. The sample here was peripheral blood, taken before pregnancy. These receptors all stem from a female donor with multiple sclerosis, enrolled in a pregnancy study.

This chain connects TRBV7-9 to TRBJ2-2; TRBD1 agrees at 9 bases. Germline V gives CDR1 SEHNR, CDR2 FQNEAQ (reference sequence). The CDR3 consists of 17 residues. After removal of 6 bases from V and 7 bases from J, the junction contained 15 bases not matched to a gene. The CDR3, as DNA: TGTGCCAGCAGTAAATCAGGACAGGGGATTGGTTACGGGGAGCTGTTTTTT. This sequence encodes CASSKSGQGIGYGELFF.

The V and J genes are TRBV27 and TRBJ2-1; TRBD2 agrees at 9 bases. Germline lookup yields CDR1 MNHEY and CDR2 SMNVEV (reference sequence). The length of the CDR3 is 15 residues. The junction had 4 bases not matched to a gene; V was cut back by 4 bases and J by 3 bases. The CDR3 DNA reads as TGTGCCAGCAGTTCGTCACTAGCGGGCTACAATGAGCAGTTCTTC. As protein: CASSSSLAGYNEQFF.

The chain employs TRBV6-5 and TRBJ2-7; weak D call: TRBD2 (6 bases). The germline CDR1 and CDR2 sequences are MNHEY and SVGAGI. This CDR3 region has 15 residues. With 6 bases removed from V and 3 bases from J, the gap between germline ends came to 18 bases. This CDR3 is CASRPEVGGVYEQYF. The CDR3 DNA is TGTGCCAGCAGACCGGAGGTGGGAGGAGTCTACGAGCAGTACTTC.

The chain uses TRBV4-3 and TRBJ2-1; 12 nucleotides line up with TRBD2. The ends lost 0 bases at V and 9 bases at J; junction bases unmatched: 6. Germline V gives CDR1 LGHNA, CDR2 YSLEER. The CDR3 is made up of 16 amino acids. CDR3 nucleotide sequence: TGCGCCAGCAGCCAAGAACGACTAGCGGGAGATACTGAGCAGTTCTTC. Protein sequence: CASSQERLAGDTEQFF.

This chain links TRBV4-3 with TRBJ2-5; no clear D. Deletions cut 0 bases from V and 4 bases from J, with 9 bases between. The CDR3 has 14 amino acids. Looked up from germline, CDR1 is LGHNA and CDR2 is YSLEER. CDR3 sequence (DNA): TGCGCCAGCAGCCAAGATCCCAGTCGAGAGACCCAGTACTTC. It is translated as CASSQDPSRETQYF.

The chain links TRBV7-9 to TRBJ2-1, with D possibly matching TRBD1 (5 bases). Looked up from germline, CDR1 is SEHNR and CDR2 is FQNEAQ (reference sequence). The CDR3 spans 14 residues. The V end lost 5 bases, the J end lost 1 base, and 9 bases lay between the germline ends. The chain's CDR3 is CASSIRQSYNEQFF. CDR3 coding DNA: TGTGCCAGCAGCATTCGACAGTCCTACAATGAGCAGTTCTTC.

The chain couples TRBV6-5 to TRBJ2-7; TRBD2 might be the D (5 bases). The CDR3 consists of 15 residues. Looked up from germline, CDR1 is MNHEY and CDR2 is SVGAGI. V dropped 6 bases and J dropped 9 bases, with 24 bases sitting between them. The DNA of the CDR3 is TGTGCCAGCAGAGAGATAGCATGGGGAATACTAGGGCAGTACTTC. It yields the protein CASREIAWGILGQYF.

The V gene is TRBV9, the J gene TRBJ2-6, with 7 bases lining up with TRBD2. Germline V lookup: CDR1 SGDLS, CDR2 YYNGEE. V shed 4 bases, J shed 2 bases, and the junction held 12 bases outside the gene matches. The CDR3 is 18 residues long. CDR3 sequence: CASSPRSRGGPGANVLTF. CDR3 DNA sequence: TGTGCCAGCAGCCCCCGGAGCCGCGGGGGACCTGGGGCCAACGTCCTGACTTTC.

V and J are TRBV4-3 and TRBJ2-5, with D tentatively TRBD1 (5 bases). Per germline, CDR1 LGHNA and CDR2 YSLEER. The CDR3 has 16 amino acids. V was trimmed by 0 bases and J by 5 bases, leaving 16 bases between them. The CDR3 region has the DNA TGCGCCAGCAGCCAAGACAGACAGTTCACCTTTGAGACCCAGTACTTC. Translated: CASSQDRQFTFETQYF.

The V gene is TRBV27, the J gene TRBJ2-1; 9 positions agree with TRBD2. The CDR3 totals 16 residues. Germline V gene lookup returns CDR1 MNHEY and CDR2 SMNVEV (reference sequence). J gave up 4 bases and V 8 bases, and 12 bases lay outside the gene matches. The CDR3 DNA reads TGTGCCAGCTGTTGCCTAGCGGGAAAGTGGTACAATGAGCAGTTCTTC. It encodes CASCCLAGKWYNEQFF.

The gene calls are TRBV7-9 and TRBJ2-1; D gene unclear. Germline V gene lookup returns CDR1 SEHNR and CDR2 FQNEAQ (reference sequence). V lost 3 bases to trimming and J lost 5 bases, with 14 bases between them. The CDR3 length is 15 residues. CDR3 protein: CASSFLGGRNNEQFF. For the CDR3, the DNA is TGTGCCAGCAGCTTTCTTGGCGGAAGGAACAATGAGCAGTTCTTC.

The CDR3 coding sequence is TGCGCCAGCAGCCGCTCTCCTTCGGGACAAACCACTGAAGCTTTCTTT. Its protein is CASSRSPSGQTTEAFF. The chain employs TRBV4-3 and TRBJ1-1, with D possibly being TRBD1 (6 bases). Trimming cost V 4 bases and J 4 bases, with 19 bases left between them. This CDR3 region has 16 residues. CDR1 is LGHNA and CDR2 is YSLEER in the germline V gene.

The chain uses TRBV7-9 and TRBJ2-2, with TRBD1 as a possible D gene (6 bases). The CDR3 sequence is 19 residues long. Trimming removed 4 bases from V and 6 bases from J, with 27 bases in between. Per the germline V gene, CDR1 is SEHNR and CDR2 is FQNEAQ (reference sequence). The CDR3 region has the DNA TGTGCCAGCAGCTCCCTGTCTTCAGGGGAAGGCGGGTATCCCGGGGAGCTGTTTTTT. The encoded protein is CASSSLSSGEGGYPGELFF.

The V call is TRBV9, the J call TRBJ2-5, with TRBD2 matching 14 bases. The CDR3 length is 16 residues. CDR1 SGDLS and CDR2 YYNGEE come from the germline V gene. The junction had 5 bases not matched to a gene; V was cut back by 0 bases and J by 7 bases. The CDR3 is CASSVDPTSGGGTQYF. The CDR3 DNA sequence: TGTGCCAGCAGCGTAGACCCGACTAGCGGGGGGGGGACCCAGTACTTC.

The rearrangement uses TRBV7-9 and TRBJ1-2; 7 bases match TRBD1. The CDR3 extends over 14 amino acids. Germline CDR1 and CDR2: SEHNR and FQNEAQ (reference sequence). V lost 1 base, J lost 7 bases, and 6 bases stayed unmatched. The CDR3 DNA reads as TGTGCCAGCAGCTTAGTGGCAGGGGGTGTTGGCTACACCTTC. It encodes CASSLVAGGVGYTF.

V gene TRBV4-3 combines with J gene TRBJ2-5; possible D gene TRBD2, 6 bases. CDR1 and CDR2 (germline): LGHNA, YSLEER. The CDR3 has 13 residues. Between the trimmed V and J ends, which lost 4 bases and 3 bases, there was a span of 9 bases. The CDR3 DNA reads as TGCGCCAGCAGCCGGACGGGGGAAGAGACCCAGTACTTC. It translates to CASSRTGEETQYF.

CDR3 residues: CASSGDRNYGYTF. CDR3 DNA sequence: TGTGCCAGCAGCGGGGACAGGAACTATGGCTACACCTTC. V gene TRBV9 combines with J gene TRBJ1-2, with 8 bases lining up with TRBD1. The V gene's germline CDR1 is SGDLS and CDR2 YYNGEE. CDR3 length: 13 amino acids. The trim removed 3 bases at V and 2 bases at J, leaving 0 bases unmatched.

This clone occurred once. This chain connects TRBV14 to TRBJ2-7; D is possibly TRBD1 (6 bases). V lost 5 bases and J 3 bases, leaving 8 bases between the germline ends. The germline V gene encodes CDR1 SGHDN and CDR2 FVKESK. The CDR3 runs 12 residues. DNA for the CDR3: TGTGCCAGCAGCTTGGACAGCTACGAGCAGTACTTC. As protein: CASSLDSYEQYF.

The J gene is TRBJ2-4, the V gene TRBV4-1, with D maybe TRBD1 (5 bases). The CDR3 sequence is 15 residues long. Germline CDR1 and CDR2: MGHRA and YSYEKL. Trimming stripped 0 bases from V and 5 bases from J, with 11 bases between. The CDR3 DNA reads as TGCGCCAGCAGCCAAGAATTGCAGGGCCAAAACATTCAGTACTTC. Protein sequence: CASSQELQGQNIQYF.

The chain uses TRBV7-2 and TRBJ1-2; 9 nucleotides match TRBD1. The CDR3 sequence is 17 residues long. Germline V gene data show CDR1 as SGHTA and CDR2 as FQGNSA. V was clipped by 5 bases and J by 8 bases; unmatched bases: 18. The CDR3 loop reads CASSTGQGPRVVRGYTF. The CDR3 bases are TGTGCCAGCAGCACTGGACAGGGGCCGCGGGTAGTCAGGGGCTACACCTTC.

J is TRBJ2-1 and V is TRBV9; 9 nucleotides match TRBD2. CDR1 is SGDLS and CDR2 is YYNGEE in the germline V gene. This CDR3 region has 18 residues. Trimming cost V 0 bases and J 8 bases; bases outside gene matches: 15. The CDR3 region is CASSVAPQAASGNYEQFF. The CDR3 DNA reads TGTGCCAGCAGCGTAGCTCCCCAGGCGGCTAGCGGGAACTATGAGCAGTTCTTC.

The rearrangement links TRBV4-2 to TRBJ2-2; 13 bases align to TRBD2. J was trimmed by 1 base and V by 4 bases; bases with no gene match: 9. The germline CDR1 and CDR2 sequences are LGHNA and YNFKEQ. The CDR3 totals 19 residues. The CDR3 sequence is CASSPLGLAGALNTGELFF. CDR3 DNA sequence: TGTGCCAGCAGCCCCCTTGGACTAGCGGGAGCCTTGAACACCGGGGAGCTGTTTTTT.

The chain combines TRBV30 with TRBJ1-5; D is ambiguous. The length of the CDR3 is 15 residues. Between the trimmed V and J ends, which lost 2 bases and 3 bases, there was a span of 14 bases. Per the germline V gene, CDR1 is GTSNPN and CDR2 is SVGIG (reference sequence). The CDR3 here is CAWSRGSAYNQPQHF. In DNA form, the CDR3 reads TGTGCCTGGAGTAGAGGGTCGGCTTACAATCAGCCCCAGCATTTT.

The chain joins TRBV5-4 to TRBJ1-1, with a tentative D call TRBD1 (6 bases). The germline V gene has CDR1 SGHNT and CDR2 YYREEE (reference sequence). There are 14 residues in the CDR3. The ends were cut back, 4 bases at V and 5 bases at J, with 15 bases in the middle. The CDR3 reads CASSPITGQTEAFF. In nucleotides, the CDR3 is TGTGCCAGCAGCCCGATTACAGGGCAAACTGAAGCTTTCTTT.

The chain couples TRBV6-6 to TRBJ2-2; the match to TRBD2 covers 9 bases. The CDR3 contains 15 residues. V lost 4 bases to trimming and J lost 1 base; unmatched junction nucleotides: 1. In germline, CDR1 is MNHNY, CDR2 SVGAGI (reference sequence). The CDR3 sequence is CASSSSGVNTGELFF. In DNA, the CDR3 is TGTGCCAGCAGTTCTAGCGGGGTGAACACCGGGGAGCTGTTTTTT.

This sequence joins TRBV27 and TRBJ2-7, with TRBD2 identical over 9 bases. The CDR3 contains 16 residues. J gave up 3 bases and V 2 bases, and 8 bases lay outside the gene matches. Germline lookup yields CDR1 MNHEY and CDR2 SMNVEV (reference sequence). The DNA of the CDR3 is TGTGCCAGCAGTTTACGGGCGGGCGGGAGGGACTACGAGCAGTACTTC. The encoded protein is CASSLRAGGRDYEQYF.

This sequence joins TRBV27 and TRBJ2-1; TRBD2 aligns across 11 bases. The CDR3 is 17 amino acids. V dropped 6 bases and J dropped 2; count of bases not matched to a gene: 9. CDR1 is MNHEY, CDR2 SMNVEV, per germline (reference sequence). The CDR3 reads CASSPSRTSGPYNEQFF. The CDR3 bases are TGTGCCAGCAGCCCCTCCCGGACTAGCGGGCCCTACAATGAGCAGTTCTTC.

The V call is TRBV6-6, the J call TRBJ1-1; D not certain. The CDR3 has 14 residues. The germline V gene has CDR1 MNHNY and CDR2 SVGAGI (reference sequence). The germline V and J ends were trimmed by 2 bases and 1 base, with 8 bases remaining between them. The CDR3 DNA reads TGTGCCAGCAGTTACCAACAGTCGAACACTGAAGCTTTCTTT. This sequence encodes CASSYQQSNTEAFF.

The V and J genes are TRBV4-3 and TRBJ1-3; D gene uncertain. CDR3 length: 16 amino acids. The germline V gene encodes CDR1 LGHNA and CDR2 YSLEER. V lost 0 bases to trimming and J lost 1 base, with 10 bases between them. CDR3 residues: CASSQEVTVSGNTIYF. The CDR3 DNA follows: TGCGCCAGCAGCCAAGAGGTTACGGTTTCTGGAAACACCATATATTTT.